Sequencing of this TCR beta chain was carried out in a study of T cell changes during pregnancy in multiple sclerosis. Trimming left V 1 base short and J 2 bases short, with 12 bases between. Germline V gene lookup returns CDR1 SGHVS and CDR2 FQNEAQ. The CDR3 is 15 residues long. The table came from immunoSEQ multiplex PCR; TCRdb's copy has only in-frame clones and leaves some out. This sample has roughly 110,000 clones; about 90% occur once, and the top ten carry 0.78%. The receptor was derived from a female donor in good health, enrolled as a control in a pregnancy study. Material: peripheral blood, obtained in the third trimester of pregnancy. The chain links TRBV7-8 to TRBJ2-7; D may be TRBD1 (6 bases). The CDR3 sequence: CASSLVDSEAYEQYF. CDR3 coding DNA: TGTGCCAGCAGCTTAGTGGACAGTGAGGCCTACGAGCAGTACTTC.